One and the same sample provided the 28 T cell receptor beta chains below, sequenced in a study of OX40 agonist ivuxolimab in advanced cancers. Profiling relied on immunoSEQ multiplex PCR, and the TCRdb table lists in-frame clones only, not all of them. The data show about 75,000 clones, about 88% seen once. Specimen: CD4+ or CD8+ T cells sorted from blood, collected in a trial of the OX40 agonist ivuxolimab. Receptors were obtained from an adult with an advanced solid tumor such as melanoma, head and neck, liver or kidney cancer.

With respect to this clone: The junction shows a germline mismatch at one end, possibly a read error. The sample contains more than one DNA sequence encoding this CDR3. This rearrangement joins TRBV4-2 to TRBJ2-7; 8 nucleotides agree with TRBD1. The CDR3 extends over 15 amino acids. The V gene's germline CDR1 is LGHNA and CDR2 YNFKEQ. As DNA, the CDR3 is TGTGCTAGCAGGCGCACCGGGACAGGATACTACGAGCAGTACTTC. Translation: CASRRTGTGYYEQYF.

This clone was picked up a small number of times. The V call is TRBV18, the J call TRBJ1-1; perhaps TRBD1 as D (6 bases). This CDR3 region has 13 residues. Trimming removed 1 base at V and 5 bases at J, with 8 bases between. Per the germline V gene, CDR1 is KGHSH and CDR2 is LQKENI. The CDR3: CASSPQGGTEAFF. The CDR3 nucleotides are TGTGCCAGCTCACCACAGGGGGGAACTGAAGCTTTCTTT.

The V and J genes are TRBV5-8 and TRBJ1-5, with a possible D match to TRBD1 (5 bases). Trimming removed 4 bases at V and 0 bases at J, with 11 bases between. Looked up from germline, CDR1 is SGHTS and CDR2 is YDEGEE. The CDR3 covers 15 residues. In DNA form, the CDR3 reads TGTGCCAGCAGCCCTGACAGTACTAGCAATCAGCCCCAGCATTTT. Protein: CASSPDSTSNQPQHF.

This chain links TRBV7-6 with TRBJ2-1; TRBD2 matches at 13 bases. Germline trimming cut 4 bases from V and 5 bases from J; bases unmatched to any gene: 2. The CDR3 sequence is 15 residues long. Looked up from germline, CDR1 is SGHVS and CDR2 is FNYEAQ. CDR3 in amino acids: CASSSGTSGNNEQFF. The DNA of the CDR3 is TGTGCCAGCAGCTCCGGGACTAGCGGGAACAATGAGCAGTTCTTC.

This clone was seen a few times. The chain links TRBV6-5 to TRBJ1-2, with D maybe TRBD1 (5 bases). V lost 2 bases, J lost 4 bases, and 11 bases lay in between. The CDR3 sequence is 14 residues long. CDR1 is MNHEY and CDR2 is SVGAGI in the germline V gene. The CDR3 nucleotides read TGTGCCAGCAGTTACAATTGGGGCACCTATGGCTACACCTTC. It yields the protein CASSYNWGTYGYTF.

The chain carries TRBV5-4 and TRBJ1-5; D not resolved. V lost 4 bases and J 2 bases, leaving 7 bases between the germline ends. Germline CDR1 and CDR2: SGHNT and YYREEE (reference sequence). CDR3 length equals 13 residues. For the CDR3, the DNA is TGTGCCAGCAGCCGGGTTGGCAATCAGCCCCAGCATTTT. It yields the protein CASSRVGNQPQHF.

The chain uses TRBV5-3 and TRBJ2-5, with no clear D. TRBV5-3 is an ORF, and what it does is uncertain. The CDR3 has 12 amino acids. Trimming shortened V by 4 bases and J by 3 bases, and 7 bases separated the two germline ends. CDR3 sequence: CARSRAEETQYF. For the CDR3, the DNA is TGTGCCAGAAGCCGGGCTGAAGAGACCCAGTACTTC.

This clone occurred a few times. The genes are TRBV6-1 and TRBJ1-3, with 10 bases matching TRBD1. Germline V gene data show CDR1 as MNHNS and CDR2 as SASEGT. The ends lost 8 bases at V and 0 bases at J; junction bases unmatched: 1. CDR3 length equals 14 residues. The CDR3 DNA reads as TGTGCCAGCCGGGACAGGGGCTCTGGAAACACCATATATTTT. Encoded protein: CASRDRGSGNTIYF.

This clone occurred a few times. The chain couples TRBV30 to TRBJ1-5; D is unclear. The CDR3 has 15 amino acids. CDR1 is GTSNPN and CDR2 is SVGIG in the germline V gene (reference sequence). Trimming removed 2 bases from V and 3 bases from J, with 14 bases in between. The CDR3 nucleotides read TGTGCCTGGAGTACGAGGCAGCTCTTCAATCAGCCCCAGCATTTT. Translation gives CAWSTRQLFNQPQHF.

This rearrangement joins TRBV12-5 to TRBJ2-1; D is unclear. The germline gives CDR1 LGHNT, CDR2 FRNRAP. The CDR3 loop spans 12 amino acids. V lost 2 bases, J lost 3 bases, and 2 bases lay in between. The CDR3 DNA reads TGTGCTAGTGGTTTGAACTACAATGAGCAGTTCTTC. Protein: CASGLNYNEQFF.

The chain links TRBV30 to TRBJ2-3, with D maybe TRBD1 (5 bases). Trimming stripped 3 bases from V and 5 bases from J, with 9 bases between. This CDR3 region has 12 residues. The germline V gene encodes CDR1 GTSNPN and CDR2 SVGIG (reference sequence). CDR3 loop: CAWRGRGDTQYF. In DNA, the CDR3 is TGTGCCTGGAGGGGGCGTGGAGATACGCAGTATTTT.

This chain joins TRBV30 and TRBJ1-1, with 7 bases that match TRBD1. The CDR3 consists of 13 residues. V lost 6 bases, J lost 3 bases, and 7 bases stayed unmatched. Germline lookup yields CDR1 GTSNPN and CDR2 SVGIG (reference sequence). The chain's CDR3 is CACQTGRDTEAFF. CDR3 DNA: TGTGCCTGTCAGACAGGGCGGGACACTGAAGCTTTCTTT.

CDR3 DNA sequence: TGTGCCAGCTCACCGGGACAGGTCGAAGGGGAGCTGTTTTTT. Protein: CASSPGQVEGELFF. The chain links TRBV18 to TRBJ2-2; 8 nucleotides agree with TRBD1. The V gene end was trimmed by 3 bases and the J gene end by 8 bases; junction bases not matched to a gene: 5. The CDR3 is 14 residues long. Germline-derived CDR1 and CDR2 are KGHSH and LQKENI.

CDR3 loop: CASSKGVMNTGELFF. The CDR3 DNA reads TGTGCCAGCAGTAAAGGGGTCATGAACACCGGGGAGCTGTTTTTT. The chain employs TRBV7-2 and TRBJ2-2; a possible D gene is TRBD1 (5 bases). The CDR3 consists of 15 residues. Trimming shortened V by 6 bases and J by 1 base, and 12 bases separated the two germline ends. Per germline, CDR1 SGHTA and CDR2 FQGNSA.

The chain couples TRBV7-9 to TRBJ2-3; TRBD2 matches 7 bases. V trimming: 9 bases; J trimming: 0 bases; junction bases outside the gene matches: 9. The CDR3 has 15 residues. Germline lookup yields CDR1 SEHNR and CDR2 FQNEAQ (reference sequence). In DNA, the CDR3 is TGTGCCAGACAAAACCTAGCGGTTAGCACAGATACGCAGTATTTT. Its protein is CARQNLAVSTDTQYF.

This chain connects TRBV7-9 to TRBJ1-1; possible D gene TRBD1, 5 bases. From germline, CDR1 is SEHNR and CDR2 FQNEAQ (reference sequence). Between the trimmed V and J ends, which lost 5 bases and 2 bases, there was a span of 15 bases. The CDR3 is 15 residues long. CDR3 loop: CASSPGTVINTEAFF. The CDR3 bases are TGTGCCAGCAGCCCAGGGACCGTAATTAACACTGAAGCTTTCTTT.

V gene TRBV7-2 combines with J gene TRBJ2-7; a weak D match, TRBD1 (5 bases). Germline values: CDR1 SGHTA, CDR2 FQGNSA. Trimming stripped 5 bases from V and 1 base from J, with 18 bases between. The CDR3 has 16 amino acids. CDR3 region: CASSVISGMGSYEQYF. The CDR3 DNA follows: TGTGCCAGCAGCGTAATTTCAGGGATGGGGTCCTACGAGCAGTACTTC.

J is TRBJ2-7 and V is TRBV4-2; the D is unclear. Germline assignment: CDR1 LGHNA and CDR2 YNFKEQ. Trimming took off 2 bases at V and 3 bases at J, with 11 bases between the two ends. The CDR3 runs to 14 residues. CDR3 nucleotides: TGTGCCAGCAGCCAATCATATAATAACTACGAGCAGTACTTC. This encodes CASSQSYNNYEQYF.

The V call is TRBV7-6, the J call TRBJ1-2, with 7 bases that match TRBD1. CDR1 SGHVS and CDR2 FNYEAQ come from the germline V gene. The CDR3 has 16 residues. J gave up 7 bases and V 3 bases, and 14 bases lay outside the gene matches. Here the CDR3 DNA reads TGTGCCAGCAGCTTCGGCCGTGGTGAGGGGGCGTCTGGCTACACCTTC. It specifies CASSFGRGEGASGYTF.

This clone was detected a few times. The chain carries TRBV7-9 and TRBJ1-1; D unclear. CDR1 and CDR2 (germline): SEHNR, FQNEAQ (reference sequence). The CDR3 has 14 amino acids. Trimming pared 3 bases from V and 1 base from J, leaving 9 bases between. Written as DNA, the CDR3 is TGTGCCAGCAGCTTTGTGGCGCAGAACACTGAAGCTTTCTTT. It codes for CASSFVAQNTEAFF.

The gene calls are TRBV2 and TRBJ2-1; maybe TRBD2 (5 bases). Trimming removed 0 bases at V and 9 bases at J, with 9 bases between. Germline loops: CDR1 SNHLY, CDR2 FYNNEI. The CDR3 has 13 amino acids. For the CDR3, the DNA is TGTGCCAGCAGTGAAGCCTCGGGGTCTGAGCAGTTCTTC. It specifies CASSEASGSEQFF. Combining the CDR3 with reference TRBV2 and TRBJ2-1 gives the whole variable domain EPEVTQTPSHQVTQMGQEVILRCVPISNHLYFYWYRQILGQKVEFLVSFYNNEISEKSEIFDDQFSVERPDGSNFTLKIRSTKLEDSAMYFCASSEASGSEQFFGPGTRLTVL.

V is TRBV6-5 and J is TRBJ1-1; D call uncertain. The CDR3 has 11 amino acids. Trimming stripped 5 bases from V and 5 bases from J, with 6 bases between. In germline, CDR1 is MNHEY, CDR2 SVGAGI. CDR3: CASSPGTEAFF. The CDR3 bases are TGTGCCAGCAGTCCGGGGACTGAAGCTTTCTTT.

The rearrangement uses TRBV27 and TRBJ2-2; 8 nucleotides agree with TRBD2. Germline CDR1 is MNHEY and CDR2 is SMNVEV (reference sequence). V shed 2 bases, J shed 7 bases, and the junction held 9 bases outside the gene matches. The CDR3 loop spans 16 amino acids. This CDR3 is CASSLGLAGDLGELFF. CDR3 sequence (DNA): TGTGCCAGCAGTTTAGGGCTAGCGGGTGACCTCGGGGAGCTGTTTTTT.

This chain joins TRBV7-9 and TRBJ2-7; 8 bases are a match to TRBD1. The CDR3 is 14 amino acids. Germline lookup yields CDR1 SEHNR and CDR2 FQNEAQ (reference sequence). V shed 5 bases and J 2 bases; nucleotides not matched to a gene: 5. The CDR3 DNA reads TGTGCCAGCAGCCTCAGACAGGGGCCCTACGAGCAGTACTTC. Protein product: CASSLRQGPYEQYF.

A single count supports this clone. The chain joins TRBV10-2 to TRBJ1-2; 7 nucleotides match TRBD1. This CDR3 contains 12 residues. Trimming at V came to 3 bases and at J to 11 bases, leaving 6 bases not matched to a gene. Per germline, CDR1 WSHSY and CDR2 SAAADI. The CDR3 is CASSERGRGYTF. The DNA for the CDR3 is TGCGCCAGCAGTGAAAGGGGGCGCGGTTACACCTTC.

The chain uses TRBV28 and TRBJ2-5; the D is unclear. The V gene's germline CDR1 is MDHEN and CDR2 SYDVKM. The CDR3 runs to 11 residues. Trimming left V 8 bases short and J 4 bases short, with 8 bases between. CDR3 nucleotide sequence: TGTGCCAGCTGTTCCTCAGAGACCCAGTACTTC. Amino acids: CASCSSETQYF.

The chain uses TRBV4-3 and TRBJ1-4; 11 bases line up with TRBD1. CDR1 is LGHNA and CDR2 is YSLEER in the germline V gene. Trimming removed 4 bases from V and 5 bases from J; junction bases left unmatched: 6. The CDR3 contains 16 residues. The CDR3 DNA follows: TGCGCCAGCAGCCCGGGGACAGGGGGAACGAATGAAAAACTGTTTTTT. As protein: CASSPGTGGTNEKLFF.

This rearrangement joins TRBV9 to TRBJ2-2; possible D gene TRBD2, 5 bases. Germline V CDR1 and CDR2: SGDLS, YYNGEE. The CDR3 is 18 amino acids. V dropped 2 bases and J dropped 6 bases, with 23 bases sitting between them. CDR3 amino acids: CASSVPRESLPGSGELFF. The DNA for the CDR3 is TGTGCCAGCAGCGTCCCCCGAGAGTCTCTACCGGGGTCCGGGGAGCTGTTTTTT.